This T cell receptor (beta chain) was recorded in a study of T cells in Graves' hyperthyroidism and ophthalmopathy. Study-wide results and caveats: Researchers found most expanded thyroid clonotypes above 0.001 in blood as well. Model output signaled ophthalmopathy a median about 6.3 months ahead of onset.

Amplified regions were TCR beta CDR3 sequences from RNA transcripts. The TCR CDR3 first-round RT-PCR relied on the HTBI primer set. One entry per CDR3 protein results from TCRdb running MiXCR on the multiplex PCR reads. The repertoire holds 470,000 or so distinct CDR3 sequences, roughly 20% seen once, with about a quarter in the top ten. Between the trimmed V and J ends, which lost 5 bases and 3 bases, there was a span of 14 bases. From germline, CDR1 is MNHEY and CDR2 SVGAGI. CDR3 length equals 14 residues. As regards this clonotype: The antigen remains undetermined.

What was sequenced was blood. The gene calls are TRBV6-5 and TRBJ2-7; either TRBD1 or TRBD2 may supply D (5 bases each). The sequence was obtained from a young man with Graves' hyperthyroidism. The CDR3 protein is CASSHEGMSYEQYF. DNA of the CDR3: TGTGCCAGCAGTCACGAGGGGATGAGCTACGAGCAGTACTTC.